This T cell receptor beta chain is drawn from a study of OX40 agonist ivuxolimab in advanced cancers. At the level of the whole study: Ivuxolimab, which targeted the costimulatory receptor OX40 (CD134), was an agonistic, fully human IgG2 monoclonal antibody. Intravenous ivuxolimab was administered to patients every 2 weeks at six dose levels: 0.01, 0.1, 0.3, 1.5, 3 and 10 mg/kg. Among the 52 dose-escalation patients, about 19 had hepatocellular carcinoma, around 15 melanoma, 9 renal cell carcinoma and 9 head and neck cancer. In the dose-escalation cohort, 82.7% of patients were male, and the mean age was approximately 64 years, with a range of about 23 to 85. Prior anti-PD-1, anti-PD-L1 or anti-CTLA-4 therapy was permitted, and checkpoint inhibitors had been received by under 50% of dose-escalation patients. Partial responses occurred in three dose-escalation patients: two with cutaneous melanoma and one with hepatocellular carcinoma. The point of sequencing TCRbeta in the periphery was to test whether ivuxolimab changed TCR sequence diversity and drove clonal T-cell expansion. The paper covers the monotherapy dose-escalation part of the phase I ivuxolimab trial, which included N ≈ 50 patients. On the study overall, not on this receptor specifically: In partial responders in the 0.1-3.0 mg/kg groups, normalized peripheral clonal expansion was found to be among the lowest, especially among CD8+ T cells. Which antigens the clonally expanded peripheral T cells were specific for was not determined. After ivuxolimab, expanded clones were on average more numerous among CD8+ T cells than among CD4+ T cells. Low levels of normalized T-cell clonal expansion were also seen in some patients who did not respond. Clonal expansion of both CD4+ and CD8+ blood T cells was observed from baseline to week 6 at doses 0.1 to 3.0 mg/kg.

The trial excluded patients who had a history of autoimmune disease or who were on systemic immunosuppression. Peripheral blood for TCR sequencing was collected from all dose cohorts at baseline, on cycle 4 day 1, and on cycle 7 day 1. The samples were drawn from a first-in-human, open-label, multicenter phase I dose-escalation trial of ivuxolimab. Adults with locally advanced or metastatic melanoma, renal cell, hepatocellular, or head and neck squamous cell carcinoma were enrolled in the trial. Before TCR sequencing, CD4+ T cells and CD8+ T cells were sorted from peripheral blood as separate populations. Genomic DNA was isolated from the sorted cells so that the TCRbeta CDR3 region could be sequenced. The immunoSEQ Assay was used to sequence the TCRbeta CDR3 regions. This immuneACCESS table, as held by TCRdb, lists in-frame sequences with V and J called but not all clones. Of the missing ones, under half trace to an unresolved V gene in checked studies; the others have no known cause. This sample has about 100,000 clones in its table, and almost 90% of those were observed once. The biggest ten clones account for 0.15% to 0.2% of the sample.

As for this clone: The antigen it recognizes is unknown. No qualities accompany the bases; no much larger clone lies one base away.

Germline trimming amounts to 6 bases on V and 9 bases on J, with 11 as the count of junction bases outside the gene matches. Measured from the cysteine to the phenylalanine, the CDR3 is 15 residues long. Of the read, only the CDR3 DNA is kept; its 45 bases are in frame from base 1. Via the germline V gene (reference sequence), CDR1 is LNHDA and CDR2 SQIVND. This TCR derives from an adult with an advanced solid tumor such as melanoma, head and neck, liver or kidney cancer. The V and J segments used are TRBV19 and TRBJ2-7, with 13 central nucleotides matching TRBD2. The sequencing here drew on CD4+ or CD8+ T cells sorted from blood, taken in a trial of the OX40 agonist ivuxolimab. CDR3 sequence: CASRSGLAGQAGQYF. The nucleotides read TGTGCCAGTAGGTCGGGACTAGCGGGACAGGCTGGGCAGTACTTC.